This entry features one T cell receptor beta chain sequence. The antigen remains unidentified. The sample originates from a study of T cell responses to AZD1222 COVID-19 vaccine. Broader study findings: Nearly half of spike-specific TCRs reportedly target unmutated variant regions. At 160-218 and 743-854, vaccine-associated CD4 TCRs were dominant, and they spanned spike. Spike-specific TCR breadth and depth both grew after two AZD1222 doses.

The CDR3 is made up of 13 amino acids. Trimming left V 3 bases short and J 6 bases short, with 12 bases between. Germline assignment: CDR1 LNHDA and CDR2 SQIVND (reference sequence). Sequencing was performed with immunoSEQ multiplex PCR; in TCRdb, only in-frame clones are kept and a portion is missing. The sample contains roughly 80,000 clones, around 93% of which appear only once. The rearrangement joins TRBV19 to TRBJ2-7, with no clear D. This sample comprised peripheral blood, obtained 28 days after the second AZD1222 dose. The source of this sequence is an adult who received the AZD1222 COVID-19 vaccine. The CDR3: CASSIKRASEQYF. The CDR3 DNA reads TGTGCCAGTAGTATCAAAAGGGCGAGCGAGCAGTACTTC.